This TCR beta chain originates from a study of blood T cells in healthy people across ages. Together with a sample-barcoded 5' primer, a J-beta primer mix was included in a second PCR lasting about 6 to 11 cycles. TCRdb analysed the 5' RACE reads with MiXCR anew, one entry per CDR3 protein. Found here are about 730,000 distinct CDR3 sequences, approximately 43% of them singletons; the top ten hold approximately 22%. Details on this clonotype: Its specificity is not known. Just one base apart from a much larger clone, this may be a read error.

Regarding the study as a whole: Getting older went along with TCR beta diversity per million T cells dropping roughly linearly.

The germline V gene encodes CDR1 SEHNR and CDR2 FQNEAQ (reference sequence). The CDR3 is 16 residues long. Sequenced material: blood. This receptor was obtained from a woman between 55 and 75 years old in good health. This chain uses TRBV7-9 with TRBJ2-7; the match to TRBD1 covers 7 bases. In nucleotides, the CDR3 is TGTGCCAGCAGCTTTCGAGAGGGACAGCCCTCCTGCGAGCAGTACTTC. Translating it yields CASSFREGQPSCEQYF.